Below, one TCR beta chain is given with its context. This clonotype was seen a few times. Its antigen is unknown. No base quality values were provided; no much bigger clone lies one nucleotide off. Library generation was performed with PCR. TCRdb lists the instrument as Illumina HiSeq 2500. TCR library preparation used molecular barcoding, with unique molecular identifiers applied to normalize quantification of the TCRbeta repertoire. The public sequencing data were trimmed at Q25 with fastp and processed into clonotypes with MiXCR by TCRdb, which kept only in-frame beta chains. Rows with one shared CDR3 protein collapse into an entry with the most common genes and DNA. The sample has approximately 270,000 distinct CDR3 sequences on record, 20% to 30% of them singletons. The ten largest account for 4% to 5.5% of the sample. This record belongs to a study of T-cell reconstitution after alpha-beta-depleted transplantation in children listed by TCRdb under 2016. About the full investigation: Using TCR repertoire profiling, the study quantitatively followed how T-cell immune reconstitution unfolded in children after TCRalphabeta/CD19-depleted allogeneic hematopoietic cell transplantation. Broad study findings and their caveats: The high TCRbeta diversity at day 60 in some patients was ascribed to recipient T cells and intrathymic progenitors that had survived conditioning. The frequencies of hyperexpanded clones fell over the following months, and after one year, T-cell counts and TCRbeta diversity were mostly attributed to newly produced T cells. About two months after transplant, the apparently early recovery of alphabetaT-cell counts reportedly depended on just several hundred clones that had expanded rapidly and came from non-depleted graft cells.

The CDR3 starts with the cysteine, ends with the phenylalanine, and has 13 residues. The sequence is cut down to CDR3 DNA, 39 bases in frame from base 1. Between the V and J ends, shortened by 2 bases and 6 bases respectively, the junction contains 8 bases. In the paper's terms, the treatment or condition label means: allogeneic hematopoietic cell transplantation with graft depleted of TCRalphabeta T cells and CD19 B cells. The children who served as transplant recipients had been given grafts of TCRalphabeta/CD19-depleted allogeneic hematopoietic cells. This sequence was found in a female patient under 10 years old who had a stem cell transplant for congenital amegakaryocytic thrombocytopenia, so the T cells may come from the graft donor. Recombination joined TRBV12-3 or TRBV12-4 with TRBJ2-4; the D gene lacks a confident call. The source was PBMCs, mostly from graft donor cells, collected 360 days after TCRalphabeta/CD19-depleted stem cell transplant. The DNA sequence is TGTGCCAGCAGTTTAAGAGTGTTAAACATTCAGTACTTC. Translated, it reads CASSLRVLNIQYF.